The 8 T cell receptor beta chains below were found in one sample sequenced in a study of neurological immune-mediated disorders. TCRdb itself ran the 5' RACE reads through MiXCR, one entry per CDR3 protein. This table has over 13,000 distinct CDR3 sequences, around 9.3% appearing once. Sequencing used PBMCs. The receptors were sampled from a woman aged 35 to 49 in good health.

This clonotype was counted ten times or more. V and J are TRBV20-1 and TRBJ2-1; D ambiguous. This CDR3 has 14 residues. The germline CDR1 and CDR2 sequences are DFQATT and SNEGSKA (reference sequence). The V gene lost 0 bases and the J gene lost 1 base, with 7 bases spanning the gap. The CDR3 DNA reads as TGCAGTGCTAGAGAACGCGAATCCTACAATGAGCAGTTCTTC. Protein product: CSARERESYNEQFF.

This clonotype was detected ten times or more. V and J are TRBV11-2 and TRBJ2-1; TRBD1 matches 9 bases. The CDR3 consists of 20 residues. The V segment lost 8 bases and the J segment 0 bases; nucleotides outside the gene matches: 20. In germline, CDR1 is SGHAT, CDR2 FQNNGV. CDR3 loop: CASRPIVLTGGDFSYNEQFF. Written as DNA, the CDR3 is TGTGCCAGCCGCCCCATCGTACTTACAGGGGGCGATTTCTCCTACAATGAGCAGTTCTTC. Based on the CDR3 plus reference TRBV11-2 and TRBJ2-1, the full variable domain is EAGVAQSPRYKIIEKRQSVAFWCNPISGHATLYWYQQILGQGPKLLIQFQNNGVVDDSQLPKDRFSAERLKGVDSTLKIQPAKLEDSAVYLCASRPIVLTGGDFSYNEQFFGPGTRLTVL.

By frequency in the sample, this clonotype is medium-sized. V gene TRBV28 combines with J gene TRBJ1-6, with 7 bases matching TRBD1. Germline loops: CDR1 MDHEN, CDR2 SYDVKM. Losses at the gene ends were 3 bases for V and 6 bases for J; bases not matched to a gene: 2. There are 14 residues in the CDR3. In nucleotides, the CDR3 is TGTGCCAGCAGTTTTGGGACAGTTAATTCACCCCTCCACTTT. Its translation is CASSFGTVNSPLHF.

This clonotype was seen repeatedly, ten times or more. The chain is built from TRBV20-1 and TRBJ2-1; 9 bases are shared with TRBD2. CDR1 is DFQATT, CDR2 SNEGSKA, per germline (reference sequence). The CDR3 sequence is 16 residues long. Trimming took 1 base from V and 4 from J; bases not matched to a gene: 8. The chain's CDR3 is CSARAYGGRVYNEQFF. The CDR3 DNA sequence: TGCAGTGCTAGAGCGTATGGCGGGAGGGTGTACAATGAGCAGTTCTTC.

There are many counts of this clonotype. The rearrangement joins TRBV12-3 or TRBV12-4 to TRBJ2-3; 7 bases map to TRBD2. The CDR3 is made up of 14 amino acids. The V segment lost 7 bases and the J segment 0 bases; nucleotides outside the gene matches: 4. The CDR3 region has the DNA TGTGCCAGCACCGATAGCGGGAGCACAGATACGCAGTATTTT. This translates into CASTDSGSTDTQYF.

This clonotype was counted many times. The DNA of the CDR3 is TGTGCCAGCAAAAGGCCTGGGGCCAACGTCCTGACTTTC. It encodes CASKRPGANVLTF. V gene TRBV5-4 combines with J gene TRBJ2-6; D is uncertain. The CDR3 loop spans 13 amino acids. Trimming left V 6 bases short and J 2 bases short, with 6 bases between. Germline CDR1 reads SGHNT; CDR2 reads YYREEE (reference sequence).

This clonotype appeared many times. This chain uses TRBV6-5 with TRBJ1-1; D not certain. This CDR3 spans 16 amino acids. Trimming removed 0 bases from V and 4 bases from J, with 15 bases in between. Germline V lookup: CDR1 MNHEY, CDR2 SVGAGI. The chain's CDR3 is CASSYSRAVVGTEAFF. The CDR3 DNA follows: TGTGCCAGCAGTTACTCGCGAGCAGTAGTGGGCACTGAAGCTTTCTTT.

This clonotype was seen many times. The gene calls are TRBV18 and TRBJ2-7, with no clear D. Germline assignment: CDR1 KGHSH and CDR2 LQKENI. V shed 6 bases and J shed 2 bases, with 17 bases lying between them. The CDR3 spans 15 residues. CDR3 sequence (DNA): TGTGCCAGCTCCCTGTCGGTTTCTTTGGCCTACGAGCAGTACTTC. Translating it yields CASSLSVSLAYEQYF.